The following is a TCR beta chain sequence with its context. This entry is derived from a study of blood T cell repertoires in COVID-19. This CDR3 is built from 17 residues. Trimming stripped 5 bases from V and 6 bases from J, with 26 bases between. Germline loops: CDR1 SGHTA, CDR2 FQGNSA. The table came from immunoSEQ multiplex PCR; TCRdb's copy has only in-frame clones and leaves some out. The data show 100,000 to 150,000 clones, about 85% seen once. This chain uses TRBV7-2 with TRBJ2-7, with TRBD2 as a possible D gene (6 bases). Sequencing input: peripheral blood. The source is a man older than 75 with active or convalescent COVID-19. Here the CDR3 reads CASSPASAGRPDREQYF. The CDR3 nucleotides are TGTGCCAGCAGCCCCGCCAGTGCGGGAAGGCCCGATCGCGAGCAGTACTTC. The full variable domain, completed using reference TRBV7-2 and TRBJ2-7, is GAGVSQSPSNKVTEKGKDVELRCDPISGHTALYWYRQSLGQGLEFLIYFQGNSAPDKSGLPSDRFSAERTGGSVSTLTIQRTQQEDSAVYLCASSPASAGRPDREQYFGPGTRLTVT.